These 21 T cell receptor beta chains originate from one sample sequenced in a study of patients and donors after allogeneic stem cell transplantation. TCRdb reanalysed the RT-PCR reads using MiXCR and keeps one entry per CDR3 protein. Among approximately 99,000 distinct CDR3 sequences, 35% to 45% were seen once, and the ten largest hold around 30%. The source material was blood, either unsorted or a sorted T cell fraction (not recorded which). These TCRs come from a human donor who was either an allogeneic HSCT recipient or a stem cell or donor lymphocyte infusion donor (not recorded which). It is not recorded whose cells these are; they may come from a transplant donor.

This clonotype came up a few times. This rearrangement joins TRBV24-1 to TRBJ2-2; 10 bases are a match to TRBD2. CDR1 is KGHDR and CDR2 is SFDVKD in the germline V gene. The CDR3 has 16 amino acids. Unmatched junction bases numbered 13, after V lost 10 bases and J lost 6 bases. The CDR3 region is CATQGIEAGGPGELFF. The CDR3 DNA reads TGTGCCACTCAGGGGATTGAAGCGGGAGGGCCCGGGGAGCTGTTTTTT.

J is TRBJ2-1 and V is TRBV5-6; TRBD2 aligns across 10 bases. Trimming removed 0 bases from V and 7 bases from J; junction bases left unmatched: 7. The CDR3 totals 16 residues. Germline V gives CDR1 SGHDT, CDR2 YYEEEE. The CDR3 is CASSLDLAGASNEQFF. The DNA for the CDR3 is TGTGCCAGCAGCTTGGACCTAGCGGGAGCGAGTAATGAGCAGTTCTTC. The full variable domain, its missing parts supplied by reference TRBV5-6 and TRBJ2-1, is DAGVTQSPTHLIKTRGQQVTLRCSPKSGHDTVSWYQQALGQGPQFIFQYYEEEERQRGNFPDRFSGHQFPNYSSELNVNALLLGDSALYLCASSLDLAGASNEQFFGPGTRLTVL.

This clonotype has more than one count but fewer than ten. This chain uses TRBV2 with TRBJ1-5; D unresolved. The CDR3 contains 14 residues. Germline V gene lookup returns CDR1 SNHLY and CDR2 FYNNEI. Trimming removed 2 bases at V and 3 bases at J, with 8 bases between. The CDR3 bases are TGTGCCAGCAGTGAAAGGGTCTCCAATCAGCCCCAGCATTTT. Its translation: CASSERVSNQPQHF.

The chain employs TRBV20-1 and TRBJ1-6; weak D call: TRBD1 (5 bases). The V gene's germline CDR1 is DFQATT and CDR2 SNEGSKA (reference sequence). V lost 2 bases and J 8 bases, leaving 10 bases between the germline ends. The CDR3 extends over 13 amino acids. The CDR3 spells CSARTQGYSPLHF. In DNA, the CDR3 is TGCAGTGCTAGAACCCAGGGATATTCACCCCTCCACTTT.

V usage is TRBV7-2 and J usage is TRBJ1-5; TRBD1 aligns across 12 bases. V was pared by 0 bases and J by 7 bases, with 4 bases of the junction left unmatched. CDR1 SGHTA and CDR2 FQGNSA come from the germline V gene. CDR3 size: 16 residues. The CDR3 loop is CASSLAGTGGGQPQHF. The CDR3 DNA reads as TGTGCCAGCAGCTTAGCCGGGACAGGGGGCGGGCAGCCCCAGCATTTT.

This chain joins TRBV2 and TRBJ2-5; D is possibly TRBD2 (6 bases). The CDR3 sequence is 14 residues long. The germline CDR1 and CDR2 sequences are SNHLY and FYNNEI. V was pared by 6 bases and J by 1 base, with 12 bases between. The CDR3 loop is CASREGTFQETQYF. CDR3 nucleotide sequence: TGTGCCAGCAGGGAGGGGACGTTCCAAGAGACCCAGTACTTC. Supplemented by reference TRBV2 and TRBJ2-5, the full variable domain reads EPEVTQTPSHQVTQMGQEVILRCVPISNHLYFYWYRQILGQKVEFLVSFYNNEISEKSEIFDDQFSVERPDGSNFTLKIRSTKLEDSAMYFCASREGTFQETQYFGPGTRLLVL.

The chain uses TRBV7-2 and TRBJ1-6; 9 nucleotides align to TRBD1. Germline lookup yields CDR1 SGHTA and CDR2 FQGNSA. Germline trimming cut 5 bases from V and 6 bases from J; bases unmatched to any gene: 5. The CDR3 is made up of 15 amino acids. As DNA, the CDR3 is TGTGCCAGCAGCCCAAAGACAGGGGGTAATTCACCCCTCCACTTT. It is translated as CASSPKTGGNSPLHF.

The chain joins TRBV15 to TRBJ1-5, with D perhaps TRBD1 (5 bases). This CDR3 is built from 15 residues. Looked up from germline, CDR1 is LNHNV and CDR2 is YYDKDF (reference sequence). The V end lost 0 bases, the J end lost 4 bases, and 10 bases lay between the germline ends. CDR3 sequence: CATSRDSGRNQPQHF. The CDR3 DNA is TGTGCCACCAGCAGAGATTCAGGGCGGAATCAGCCCCAGCATTTT.

The V and J genes are TRBV20-1 and TRBJ2-7; 8 nucleotides line up with TRBD1. Trimming removed 5 bases from V and 7 bases from J; junction bases left unmatched: 7. Germline-derived CDR1 and CDR2 are DFQATT and SNEGSKA (reference sequence). The CDR3 runs 12 residues. CDR3 nucleotides: TGCAGTGCTGAGGGGACAGGAGGTGAGCAGTACTTC. Translated: CSAEGTGGEQYF.

CDR3 region: CASSHPIGGRPNEQFF. CDR3 nucleotide sequence: TGTGCCAGCAGCCACCCTATAGGTGGGAGGCCGAATGAGCAGTTCTTC. This sequence joins TRBV7-2 and TRBJ2-1; the D gene is possibly TRBD2 (6 bases). This CDR3 is built from 16 residues. Germline assignment: CDR1 SGHTA and CDR2 FQGNSA. V dropped 5 bases and J dropped 7 bases, with 21 bases sitting between them.

This clonotype turned up a few times. CDR3 in amino acids: CAISDGRSYEQYF. Written as DNA, the CDR3 is TGTGCCATCAGTGATGGGCGGTCCTACGAGCAGTACTTC. The V call is TRBV10-3, the J call TRBJ2-7; D is unclear. This CDR3 spans 13 amino acids. Trimming shortened V by 3 bases and J by 1 base, and 7 bases separated the two germline ends. Germline loops: CDR1 ENHRY, CDR2 SYGVKD.

This clonotype was detected once. This chain connects TRBV6-5 to TRBJ2-3; the match to TRBD2 covers 7 bases. Germline CDR1 and CDR2: MNHEY and SVGAGI. This CDR3 spans 15 amino acids. J lost 1 base, V lost 0 bases, and 1 base had no gene match. The CDR3 loop reads CASSYSAGGTDTQYF. The CDR3 bases are TGTGCCAGCAGTTACTCGGCGGGGGGCACAGATACGCAGTATTTT.

This clonotype was observed a single time. The gene calls are TRBV10-3 and TRBJ2-6; D is ambiguous. V lost 3 bases, J lost 2 bases, and 17 bases lay in between. Per the germline V gene, CDR1 is ENHRY and CDR2 is SYGVKD. The CDR3 extends over 18 amino acids. The CDR3 sequence is CAISDAPPGSTGANVLTF. Written as DNA, the CDR3 is TGTGCCATCAGTGATGCGCCCCCGGGTTCCACTGGGGCCAACGTCCTGACTTTC.

This clonotype has a handful of counts. The V gene is TRBV5-1, the J gene TRBJ2-3; D tentatively reads TRBD1 or TRBD2 (5 bases each). The CDR3 is made up of 14 amino acids. CDR1 SGHRS and CDR2 YFSETQ come from the germline V gene. The V end lost 0 bases, the J end lost 2 bases, and 7 bases lay between the germline ends. CDR3 DNA: TGCGCCAGCAGCTTGGGGGGGTCCACAGATACGCAGTATTTT. Protein sequence: CASSLGGSTDTQYF.

The V call is TRBV20-1, the J call TRBJ1-2; D is uncertain. The CDR3 is 14 amino acids. Germline V gene sequence: CDR1 DFQATT, CDR2 SNEGSKA (reference sequence). Deletions cut 3 bases from V and 4 bases from J, with 15 bases between. The CDR3 is CSASLQHSGYGYTF. The CDR3 bases are TGCAGTGCTAGTTTACAGCATTCCGGCTATGGCTACACCTTC.

CDR3 sequence (DNA): TGTGCCAGCAGTTCCCCTGCTCTAGGTCGGTCTGGCGAGCAGTACTTC. The encoded protein is CASSSPALGRSGEQYF. The V gene is TRBV6-2 or TRBV6-3, the J gene TRBJ2-7; no firm D call. With 4 bases removed from V and 6 bases from J, the gap between germline ends came to 22 bases. CDR1 and CDR2 (germline): MNHEY, SVGEGT. The CDR3 length is 16 residues.

Note on this clonotype: The CDR3 does not close with the conserved phenylalanine or tryptophan, likely indicating a read error. V gene TRBV20-1 combines with J gene TRBJ2-2, with 8 nucleotides matching TRBD2. The CDR3 contains 14 residues. Trimming took 7 bases from V and 0 from J; bases not matched to a gene: 4. Germline V gives CDR1 DFQATT, CDR2 SNEGSKA (reference sequence). Here the CDR3 reads CSGLAPANTGELFL. The CDR3 DNA sequence: TGCAGTGGACTAGCGCCCGCGAACACCGGGGAGCTGTTTCTT.

This clonotype has more than one count but fewer than ten. The CDR3 here is CASSFRAGGPDTQYF. The CDR3 nucleotides read TGTGCCAGCAGCTTTCGCGCGGGAGGGCCAGATACGCAGTATTTT. This chain links TRBV7-9 with TRBJ2-3; 9 nucleotides line up with TRBD2. With 3 bases clipped from V and 4 bases from J, the junction kept 5 bases outside the gene matches. CDR1 and CDR2 from the germline V gene are SEHNR and FQNEAQ (reference sequence). CDR3 size: 15 residues. Drawing the rest from reference TRBV7-9 and TRBJ2-3, the complete variable domain is DTGVSQNPRHKITKRGQNVTFRCDPISEHNRLYWYRQTLGQGPEFLTYFQNEAQLEKSRLLSDRFSAERPKGSFSTLEIQRTEQGDSAMYLCASSFRAGGPDTQYFGPGTRLTVL.

This clonotype came up a few times. This chain uses TRBV20-1 with TRBJ1-5; 9 positions agree with TRBD1. The CDR3 loop spans 14 amino acids. V trimming: 5 bases; J trimming: 2 bases; junction bases outside the gene matches: 4. In germline, CDR1 is DFQATT, CDR2 SNEGSKA (reference sequence). The CDR3 DNA reads TGCAGTGCTTCCTGGACAGGGGGCAATCAGCCCCAGCATTTT. It yields the protein CSASWTGGNQPQHF.

The J gene is TRBJ1-1, the V gene TRBV4-3; TRBD1 is a possible D gene (5 bases). This CDR3 is built from 17 residues. Germline V gives CDR1 LGHNA, CDR2 YSLEER. Trimming removed 4 bases from V and 0 bases from J, with 18 bases in between. The CDR3, as DNA: TGCGCCAGCAGCCTTCTCCTACAGGCCGGTCTGAACACTGAAGCTTTCTTT. Its protein product is CASSLLLQAGLNTEAFF.

This clonotype was observed at least ten times. The rearrangement uses TRBV12-3 or TRBV12-4 and TRBJ2-3; D tentatively reads TRBD1 or TRBD2 (6 bases each). The V end was cut by 3 bases, the J end by 6 bases, with 10 bases between. CDR3 length: 13 amino acids. The CDR3 nucleotides read TGTGCCAGCAGTTTTGGGGGGCGGGATACGCAGTATTTT. It encodes CASSFGGRDTQYF.